This TCR beta chain is drawn from a study of PD-1 blockade in mismatch repair-deficient tumors (dated 2017 in TCRdb). With regard to the full study: Between September 2013 and late 2016, approximately 90 consecutive patients with some twelve mismatch repair-deficient cancer types, all previously treated and progressing, were enrolled in the trial. Tumor-associated T cell clones in the peripheral blood of patients responding to PD-1 blockade were tracked using deep sequencing of TCR CDR3 regions. Results and caveats for the whole study, not just this receptor: After pembrolizumab, tumor-resident clones, which were often undetectable in blood before treatment, expanded rapidly and then contracted, generally ahead of radiologic responses.

As to this clone: Which antigen it targets is not known. No per-base quality is available; no much larger clone lies one base away.

The germline V gene (reference sequence) provides CDR1 MNHNY and CDR2 SVGAGI. V has 6 bases trimmed and J has 5 bases trimmed; junction bases matching no gene number 5. From cysteine to phenylalanine, the CDR3 is 13 amino acids long. This entry keeps only the CDR3 DNA: 39 bases, framed from base 1. Mismatch repair deficiency in every enrolled patient was established by polymerase chain reaction or immunohistochemistry. TCR sequencing was carried out for a few patients who responded to pembrolizumab therapy. The phase II trial prospectively evaluated PD-1 blockade with pembrolizumab in advanced mismatch repair-deficient cancers, independent of tissue of origin. Peripheral blood T cell samples were serially collected before and at multiple times after PD-1 blockade was started. Blood sampling time points were reported as weeks after the first dose of pembrolizumab. Libraries were prepared through the immunoSEQ multiplex PCR assay. TCRdb's version of the immuneACCESS table is confined to in-frame rearrangements and falls short of the full clone set. An unresolved V gene accounts for under half of the shortfall where checked; the remainder is of unknown origin. In all, the sample holds about 100,000 clones, and roughly four fifths of those were seen once. The ten biggest clones cover 6.3% of the sample.

The receptor was derived from an adult with mismatch repair-deficient cancer. Specimen: peripheral blood, collected 30 to 36 weeks after starting pembrolizumab. The sequence joins TRBV6-6 to TRBJ1-2, with 8 bases aligning to TRBD1. CDR3 region: CASRKDRGYGYTF. The bases read TGTGCCAGCAGAAAAGACAGGGGATATGGCTACACCTTC.